The subject of this entry is one T cell receptor (beta chain). In the study's own analysis: Researchers report that nucleated cell counts were estimated from reference gene primer amplification. The repertoire was sequenced with immunoSEQ multiplex PCR; TCRdb's copy has only in-frame clones and lacks some. Clone size and V and J calls were adopted from that table, with D and trimming inferred from the DNA. The sample holds about 170,000 clones, about 88% seen once. The source of the sample is a study of blood T cell repertoires in COVID-19. Overall study: Acute and convalescent COVID-19 samples came from the United States, Italy and Spain.

CDR3 length: 14 residues. Germline assignment: CDR1 SGDLS and CDR2 YYNGEE. V gave up 6 bases and J gave up 3 bases, with 15 bases separating them. Sequences were obtained from peripheral blood. This sequence originates from a man aged 60 to 75 with acute or convalescent COVID-19. The V and J genes are TRBV9 and TRBJ1-1, with D tentatively TRBD1 (6 bases). The CDR3 loop is CASIDLRGYTEAFF. In DNA, the CDR3 is TGTGCCAGCATCGACTTGAGGGGGTACACTGAAGCTTTCTTT.